The rows below give T cell receptor beta chains drawn from one sample of a study of shared clonotypes between healthy human individuals. The repertoire was sequenced with immunoSEQ multiplex PCR; TCRdb's copy has only in-frame clones and lacks some. Found here are approximately 530,000 clones, approximately 95% of them singletons; the top ten hold approximately 0.067%. The sequencing input was naive CD4+ T cells sorted from blood. All receptors come from a woman in her 30s in good health. Each CDR3 is given with its conserved first and last residue. The D gene is left open where the match is weak. A row's size may be missing; if present it is once, few, many or a size class.

cdr3_aa | cdr3_nt | j_call | v_call | clone_size | d_call
CASSQLSSGSGTQYF | TGTGCCAGCAGCCAACTGTCTAGCGGGAGCGGGACCCAGTACTTC | TRBJ2-5 | TRBV14 | . | TRBD2
CASSETGVNTEAFF | TGTGCCAGCAGCGAAACAGGGGTGAACACTGAAGCTTTCTTT | TRBJ1-1 | TRBV2 | . | TRBD1
CASSLEDWGSYEQYF | TGTGCCAGCAGCTTGGAGGACTGGGGGTCCTACGAGCAGTACTTC | TRBJ2-7 | TRBV7-8 | . | .
CASSDGQGYEQYF | TGTGCCAGCAGTGATGGTCAGGGCTACGAGCAGTACTTC | TRBJ2-7 | TRBV6-1 | . | .
CASSYPQGANTGELFF | TGTGCCAGCAGTTACCCACAGGGGGCGAACACCGGGGAGCTGTTTTTT | TRBJ2-2 | TRBV6-5 | . | TRBD1
CASSIEFGPIYEQYF | TGTGCCAGTAGTATCGAGTTTGGGCCCATCTACGAGCAGTACTTC | TRBJ2-7 | TRBV19 | . | .
CASSPGPGTQYF | TGCGCCAGCAGCCCGGGGCCGGGGACCCAGTACTTC | TRBJ2-5 | TRBV10-1 | . | .
CASSQDWGTGGQETQYF | TGCGCCAGCAGCCAAGATTGGGGGACAGGGGGGCAAGAGACCCAGTACTTC | TRBJ2-5 | TRBV4-1 | . | TRBD1
CASTPAGSLYRDEQFF | TGTGCCAGCACCCCAGCGGGATCCCTTTATAGGGATGAGCAGTTCTTC | TRBJ2-1 | TRBV11-3 | . | TRBD2
CASSLEGRDQPQHF | TGTGCCAGCAGCTTGGAGGGACGGGATCAGCCCCAGCATTTT | TRBJ1-5 | TRBV5-4 | few | .
CASSKPRGNTGELFF | TGTGCCAGCAGTAAACCACGCGGGAACACCGGGGAGCTGTTTTTT | TRBJ2-2 | TRBV7-9 | . | .
CASSLGPITGELFF | TGCGCCAGCAGCTTGGGGCCGATCACCGGGGAGCTGTTTTTT | TRBJ2-2 | TRBV5-1 | . | .
CASSVYSGYQETQYF | TGTGCCAGCAGCGTCTATAGCGGCTACCAAGAGACCCAGTACTTC | TRBJ2-5 | TRBV9 | . | .
CASSYSEPNTGELFF | TGTGCCAGCAGTTACTCGGAGCCGAACACCGGGGAGCTGTTTTTT | TRBJ2-2 | TRBV6-5 | . | .
CASSPNSGTGSYEQYF | TGTGCCAGCAGCCCAAACTCCGGGACAGGTTCGTACGAGCAGTACTTC | TRBJ2-7 | TRBV7-9 | . | TRBD1
CASTQSWTDTEAFF | TGCGCCAGCACCCAGAGCTGGACAGACACTGAAGCTTTCTTT | TRBJ1-1 | TRBV5-1 | . | .
CASRRLSSYEQYF | TGTGCCAGCAGGCGACTCAGCTCCTACGAGCAGTACTTC | TRBJ2-7 | TRBV6-5 | . | .
CASSLSELFEEQFF | TGCGCCAGCAGCTTAAGCGAGCTTTTTGAGGAGCAGTTCTTC | TRBJ2-1 | TRBV5-1 | . | .
CASSLFQWGTGTDEQFF | TGTGCCAGCAGTTTATTTCAGTGGGGGACAGGTACGGATGAGCAGTTCTTC | TRBJ2-1 | TRBV28 | . | TRBD1
CASSFNTGELFF | TGTGCCAGCAGTTTTAACACCGGGGAGCTGTTTTTT | TRBJ2-2 | TRBV27 | once | .
CASSYTSGTENTEAFF | TGTGCCAGCAGTTACACTTCCGGGACAGAGAACACTGAAGCTTTCTTT | TRBJ1-1 | TRBV6-5 | . | TRBD1
CASSLISAGPYEQYF | TGTGCCAGCAGTTTAATTTCCGCGGGACCCTACGAGCAGTACTTC | TRBJ2-7 | TRBV28 | . | .
CASSPFGQGGSITF | TGTGCCAGCAGCCCGTTCGGGCAGGGAGGTTCTATCACCTTC | TRBJ1-2 | TRBV7-9 | . | .
CASSPPGQGFYEQYF | TGTGCCAGCAGCCCACCGGGACAGGGATTCTACGAGCAGTACTTC | TRBJ2-7 | TRBV5-4 | . | TRBD1
CASSFSSEGVYEQYF | TGTGCCAGCAGCTTCTCTTCGGAAGGAGTCTACGAGCAGTACTTC | TRBJ2-7 | TRBV11-2 | . | .
CASNAGGLATEQYF | TGCGCCAGCAACGCCGGTGGACTAGCTACCGAGCAGTACTTC | TRBJ2-7 | TRBV4-1 | . | TRBD2
CASTMLGSRGGEKLFF | TGTGCCAGCACTATGCTGGGGAGCAGGGGTGGTGAAAAACTGTTTTTT | TRBJ1-4 | TRBV27 | . | .
CASSFGFNTEAFF | TGTGCCAGCAGTTTCGGTTTCAACACTGAAGCTTTCTTT | TRBJ1-1 | TRBV28 | . | .
CASSYGNEQFF | TGTGCCAGCAGTTACGGAAACGAGCAGTTCTTC | TRBJ2-1 | TRBV6-5 | . | .
CASSLEGARLLKETQYF | TGTGCCAGCAGCTTAGAGGGGGCGCGACTACTGAAAGAGACCCAGTACTTC | TRBJ2-5 | TRBV11-2 | . | .
CASSARADRGSDEQFF | TGTGCCAGCAGCGCTAGGGCGGACAGGGGGAGCGATGAGCAGTTCTTC | TRBJ2-1 | TRBV11-2 | . | TRBD1
CASSPGLVQETQYF | TGTGCCAGCAGCCCTGGACTAGTCCAAGAGACCCAGTACTTC | TRBJ2-5 | TRBV7-3 | once | TRBD2
CASSRTLLAETQYF | TGTGCCAGTAGTAGGACCCTTTTAGCAGAGACCCAGTACTTC | TRBJ2-5 | TRBV19 | . | .
CASSEARLQHRF | TGTGCCAGCAGTGAAGCGCGACTGCAGCATAGGTTC | TRBJ2-7 | TRBV2 | . | .
CASSLVSGVAYEQYF | TGTGCCAGCAGCTTAGTCAGCGGGGTAGCCTACGAGCAGTACTTC | TRBJ2-7 | TRBV7-2 | . | TRBD2
CASSLAATLETDTQYF | TGTGCCAGCAGCTTAGCGGCCACACTCGAGACAGATACGCAGTATTTT | TRBJ2-3 | TRBV7-9 | . | .
CASSPFQVAGLGNNSPLHF | TGTGCCAGCTCACCTTTTCAGGTGGCAGGTTTAGGAAATAATTCACCCCTCCACTTT | TRBJ1-6 | TRBV18 | once | .
CASSPGTGVTHQPQHF | TGTGCCAGCAGTCCCGGGACAGGGGTAACCCACCAGCCCCAGCATTTT | TRBJ1-5 | TRBV28 | . | TRBD1
CARGTLLEVVGEQFF | TGTGCCAGGGGGACCCTTCTGGAGGTTGTGGGTGAGCAGTTCTTC | TRBJ2-1 | TRBV2 | . | .
CASSSTSGTYEQYF | TGTGCCAGCAGCTCAACTAGCGGGACCTACGAGCAGTACTTC | TRBJ2-7 | TRBV7-9 | . | TRBD2
CASSSVREQFF | TGTGCCAGCAGTTCAGTCAGAGAGCAGTTCTTC | TRBJ2-1 | TRBV28 | . | .
CASSVRDSPLSGNTIYF | TGTGCCAGCAGCGTACGAGACAGTCCCCTCTCTGGAAACACCATATATTTT | TRBJ1-3 | TRBV9 | . | .
CASSGPEREGLSKNIQYF | TGTGCCAGCAGTGGTCCGGAGCGGGAGGGCCTTAGCAAAAACATTCAGTACTTC | TRBJ2-4 | TRBV28 | . | TRBD2
CASSPYRALGANVLTF | TGTGCCAGCAGCCCCTACAGGGCATTAGGGGCCAACGTCCTGACTTTC | TRBJ2-6 | TRBV28 | . | .
CASSLGLAGVGTDTQYF | TGCGCCAGCAGCTTGGGACTAGCGGGAGTCGGCACAGATACGCAGTATTTT | TRBJ2-3 | TRBV5-1 | . | TRBD2
CASSQPATDPSYEQYF | TGCGCCAGCAGCCAACCCGCAACGGACCCTTCCTACGAGCAGTACTTC | TRBJ2-7 | TRBV4-1 | . | .
CASSPRGREKLFF | TGTGCCAGCAGTCCCAGGGGTAGGGAAAAACTGTTTTTT | TRBJ1-4 | TRBV6-6 | . | .
CASSQETGELFF | TGTGCCAGCTCCCAAGAGACCGGGGAGCTGTTTTTT | TRBJ2-2 | TRBV18 | . | .
CSLRDTYYEQYF | TGCAGCCTCCGGGACACCTACTACGAGCAGTACTTC | TRBJ2-7 | TRBV29-1 | . | .
CASSSELVSAEQFF | TGCGCCAGCAGCTCAGAACTAGTTTCGGCTGAGCAGTTCTTC | TRBJ2-1 | TRBV5-1 | . | .
CASSVAISSSGLYEQYF | TGTGCCAGCAGTGTAGCAATTTCGTCTAGCGGCCTCTACGAGCAGTACTTC | TRBJ2-7 | TRBV28 | . | TRBD2
CASSILTASNQPQHF | TGTGCCAGTAGTATATTGACAGCTAGCAATCAGCCCCAGCATTTT | TRBJ1-5 | TRBV19 | few | .
CASSLSGRGNYGYTF | TGCGCCAGCAGCTTGAGTGGCAGGGGGAACTATGGCTACACCTTC | TRBJ1-2 | TRBV5-1 | . | TRBD1
CAWSGTRVKQFF | TGTGCCTGGAGTGGGACTCGGGTTAAGCAGTTCTTC | TRBJ2-1 | TRBV30 | . | .
CASSQGPLAGGRRADYNEQFF | TGTGCCAGCAGCCAAGGTCCCCTAGCGGGAGGCAGGCGGGCCGACTACAATGAGCAGTTCTTC | TRBJ2-1 | TRBV14 | . | TRBD2
CASSYFADLETGELFF | TGTGCCAGCAGCTACTTCGCGGACCTGGAAACCGGGGAGCTGTTTTTT | TRBJ2-2 | TRBV14 | . | .
CASSLFSGPGELFF | TGTGCCAGCAGCTTGTTCAGCGGGCCCGGGGAGCTGTTTTTT | TRBJ2-2 | TRBV7-2 | . | .
CASSFSTNTEAFF | TGTGCCAGCAGTTTTTCCACGAACACTGAAGCTTTCTTT | TRBJ1-1 | TRBV27 | . | .
CASSSTGPNGYTF | TGTGCCAGCAGTTCCACCGGACCAAATGGCTACACCTTC | TRBJ1-2 | TRBV7-9 | . | .